The sequence of this T cell receptor beta chain was determined in a study of T cell responses to AZD1222 COVID-19 vaccine. A word on this clone: Its antigen is undetermined.

Generated by immunoSEQ multiplex PCR, the TCRdb table keeps only in-frame clones and is missing some. Of around 79,000 clones listed, approximately 88% were seen once; the top ten hold about 20%. Overall study findings and caveats: Spike-specific TCR depth and breadth grew after two AZD1222 doses. Among vaccine-associated CD4 TCRs, coverage spanned spike, with dominance at 160-218 and 743-854.

The material was peripheral blood, obtained on day 0 of AZD1222 vaccination. The origin of this receptor is an adult in good health.

The CDR3 is CASSFPRVNEQFF. The CDR3 nucleotides read TGTGCCAGCAGTTTTCCCCGGGTCAACGAGCAGTTCTTC. This sequence joins TRBV12-3 or TRBV12-4 and TRBJ2-1; D not resolved. The CDR3 runs to 13 residues. With 3 bases removed from V and 10 bases from J, the gap between germline ends came to 13 bases.